This is a list of T cell receptor beta chains from one sample in a study of patients and donors after allogeneic stem cell transplantation. A single record per CDR3 protein comes from TCRdb applying MiXCR to the RT-PCR reads. This sample carries roughly 150,000 distinct CDR3 sequences, about a quarter of them seen once, and the ten largest clones take more than 25%. Sequencing input: blood, either unsorted or a sorted T cell fraction (not recorded which). The receptor source for this set is a human donor who was either an allogeneic HSCT recipient or a stem cell or donor lymphocyte infusion donor (not recorded which). It is not recorded whose cells these are; they may come from a transplant donor. CDR3s include the opening cysteine and the closing phenylalanine or tryptophan. The D gene is left open where the match is weak. The size field is filled for only some rows; it gives once, few, many or a size class.

.,TRBJ1-5,TRBV27,TRBD1,CASSLYPRGQDMGQPQHF,TGTGCCAGCAGTTTATACCCACGAGGACAGGATATGGGTCAGCCCCAGCATTTT
large,TRBJ1-2,TRBV7-9,TRBD1,CASPKEGDSPLYGYTF,TGTGCCAGCCCGAAGGAGGGGGACAGTCCGCTCTATGGCTACACCTTC
many,TRBJ1-2,TRBV12-3/TRBV12-4,TRBD1,CASSLGDRTIYGYTF,TGTGCCAGCAGTTTAGGGGACAGAACAATCTATGGCTACACCTTC
few,TRBJ2-3,TRBV20-1,TRBD2,CSATNPYSGTQDTQYF,TGCAGTGCTACTAATCCCTATAGCGGGACTCAAGATACGCAGTATTTT
.,TRBJ1-1,TRBV10-3,TRBD1,CAIRTTGDTEAFF,TGTGCCATCAGAACCACAGGGGACACTGAAGCTTTCTTT
.,TRBJ2-1,TRBV4-3,TRBD1,CASSQDRRDEQFF,TGCGCCAGCAGCCAGGACAGGCGCGATGAGCAGTTCTTC
.,TRBJ2-7,TRBV12-3/TRBV12-4,.,CASSFGRGDEQYF,TGTGCCAGCAGTTTCGGCAGGGGGGACGAGCAGTACTTC
.,TRBJ2-1,TRBV20-1,TRBD1,CSADRGQTYNEQFF,TGCAGTGCTGACAGGGGACAGACGTACAATGAGCAGTTCTTC
.,TRBJ2-7,TRBV3-1,.,CASSQEGSPEQYF,TGTGCCAGCAGCCAAGAGGGCAGCCCCGAGCAGTACTTC
.,TRBJ2-1,TRBV19,.,CASRSQGGWHEQFF,TGTGCCAGTAGATCCCAAGGGGGGTGGCATGAGCAGTTCTTC
many,TRBJ1-5,TRBV10-3,TRBD1,CAISRDSDGNQPQHF,TGTGCCATCAGTAGGGACAGCGATGGCAATCAGCCCCAGCATTTT
few,TRBJ1-4,TRBV7-7,.,CASSDSPGEKLFF,TGTGCCAGCAGCGACTCACCGGGTGAAAAACTGTTTTTT
.,TRBJ1-1,TRBV7-2,.,CASSSSGTEAFF,TGTGCCAGCAGCTCAAGTGGGACTGAAGCTTTCTTT
many,TRBJ1-1,TRBV11-3,.,CASSLQSNTEAFF,TGTGCCAGCAGCTTACAGTCTAACACTGAAGCTTTCTTT
few,TRBJ2-7,TRBV20-1,.,CSARDREQSYEQYF,TGCAGTGCTAGAGATAGGGAACAGAGCTACGAGCAGTACTTC
few,TRBJ1-1,TRBV15,.,CATSREISTEAFF,TGTGCCACCAGCAGGGAAATTAGCACTGAAGCTTTCTTT
.,TRBJ2-2,TRBV6-5,.,CASRSYRDTTGELFF,TGTGCCAGCAGATCCTACAGGGACACGACCGGGGAGCTGTTTTTT
many,TRBJ1-2,TRBV10-3,.,CAISDMGKYTF,TGTGCCATCAGCGACATGGGGAAGTACACCTTC
many,TRBJ1-1,TRBV7-3,.,CASSQSMGDTEAFF,TGTGCCAGCAGCCAATCGATGGGGGACACTGAAGCTTTCTTT
.,TRBJ2-5,TRBV4-1,.,CASSPEEGGLRETQYF,TGCGCCAGCAGCCCCGAGGAGGGGGGGCTCCGGGAGACCCAGTACTTC
.,TRBJ1-1,TRBV7-9,.,CASSSWTGLRAFF,TGTGCCAGCAGCTCCTGGACGGGTCTTAGAGCTTTCTTT
.,TRBJ1-1,TRBV11-2,.,CASSPLYELTGAAFF,TGTGCCAGCAGCCCCCTTTATGAATTAACAGGAGCAGCTTTCTTT
.,TRBJ2-5,TRBV15,.,CATSRDRGQETQYF,TGTGCCACCAGCAGAGACAGGGGCCAAGAGACCCAGTACTTC
.,TRBJ1-1,TRBV20-1,.,CSARDRRSQAFF,TGCAGTGCTAGAGATCGACGCTCTCAAGCTTTCTTT
.,TRBJ1-1,TRBV11-3,.,CASKFGTEAFF,TGTGCCAGCAAGTTTGGGACTGAAGCTTTCTTT
.,TRBJ1-3,TRBV20-1,TRBD1,CSVHRGTSGNTIYF,TGCAGTGTTCACAGGGGGACTTCTGGAAACACCATATATTTT
few,TRBJ2-3,TRBV5-5,TRBD2,CASSLVAGVTDTQYF,TGTGCCAGCAGCTTGGTAGCGGGAGTAACAGATACGCAGTATTTT
.,TRBJ2-1,TRBV24-1,.,CATSDSVLGNEQFF,TGTGCCACCAGTGATTCGGTCCTAGGCAATGAGCAGTTCTTC
.,TRBJ2-6,TRBV29-1,.,CSVGRLGANVLTF,TGCAGCGTTGGAAGGTTGGGGGCCAACGTCCTGACTTTC
.,TRBJ1-1,TRBV4-2,.,CASSRPVPGAEAFF,TGTGCCAGCAGCCGTCCCGTCCCTGGGGCTGAAGCTTTCTTT
.,TRBJ2-4,TRBV20-1,TRBD2,CSAREAGSKNIQYF,TGCAGTGCTAGAGAAGCGGGGTCCAAAAACATTCAGTACTTC
.,TRBJ1-5,TRBV6-6,.,CASSAEGYSNQPQHF,TGTGCCAGCAGCGCAGAGGGGTATAGCAATCAGCCCCAGCATTTT
.,TRBJ1-1,TRBV7-8,.,CASSSTAEAFF,TGTGCCAGCAGCTCGACAGCTGAAGCTTTCTTT
few,TRBJ1-1,TRBV29-1,TRBD1,CSVRQGAMNTEAFF,TGCAGCGTTCGACAGGGGGCCATGAACACTGAAGCTTTCTTT
.,TRBJ2-3,TRBV20-1,.,CSARAGREYTDTQYF,TGCAGTGCTAGAGCAGGTCGGGAGTACACAGATACGCAGTATTTT
.,TRBJ2-1,TRBV5-1,TRBD2,CASSPDGGDLNEQFF,TGCGCCAGCAGCCCGGACGGGGGGGATTTAAATGAGCAGTTCTTC
few,TRBJ1-1,TRBV7-9,TRBD1,CASSYIDRGSGAFF,TGTGCCAGCAGCTACATCGACAGGGGATCAGGGGCTTTCTTT
few,TRBJ2-3,TRBV12-3/TRBV12-4,.,CASSLASSSSTDTQYF,TGTGCCAGCAGTTTAGCATCGTCTAGCAGCACAGATACGCAGTATTTT
.,TRBJ1-4,TRBV5-1,TRBD1,CASSPAGQGALSHEKLFF,TGCGCCAGCAGCCCTGCTGGACAGGGGGCCCTCAGTCATGAAAAACTGTTTTTT
.,TRBJ1-6,TRBV2,.,CASSEIGSYNSPLHF,TGTGCCAGCAGTGAAATTGGTTCCTATAATTCACCCCTCCACTTT